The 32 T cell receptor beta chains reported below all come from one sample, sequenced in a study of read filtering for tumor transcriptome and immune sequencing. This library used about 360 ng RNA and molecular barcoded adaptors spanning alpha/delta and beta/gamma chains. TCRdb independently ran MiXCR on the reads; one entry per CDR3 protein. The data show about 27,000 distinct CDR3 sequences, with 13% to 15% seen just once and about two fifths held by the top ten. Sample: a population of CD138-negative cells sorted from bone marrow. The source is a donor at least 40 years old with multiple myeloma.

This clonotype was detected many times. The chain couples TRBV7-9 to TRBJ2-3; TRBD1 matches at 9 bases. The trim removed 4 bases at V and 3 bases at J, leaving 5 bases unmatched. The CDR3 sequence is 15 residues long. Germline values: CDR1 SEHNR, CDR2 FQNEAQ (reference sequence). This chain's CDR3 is CASSSGQGRTDTQYF. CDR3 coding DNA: TGTGCCAGCAGCTCCGGACAGGGGAGGACAGATACGCAGTATTTT.

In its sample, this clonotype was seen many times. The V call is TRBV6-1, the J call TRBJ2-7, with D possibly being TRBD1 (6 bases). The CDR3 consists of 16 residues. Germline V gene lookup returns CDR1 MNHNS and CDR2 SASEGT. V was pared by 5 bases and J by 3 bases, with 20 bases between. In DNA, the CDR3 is TGTGCCAGCAGTACCTCTTCTGGACGAGGGGGCTACGAGCAGTACTTC. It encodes CASSTSSGRGGYEQYF.

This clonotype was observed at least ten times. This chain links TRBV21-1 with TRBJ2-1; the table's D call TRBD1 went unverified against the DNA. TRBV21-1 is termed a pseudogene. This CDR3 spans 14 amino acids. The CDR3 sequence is CASSQKGRHNEQFF. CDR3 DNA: TGTGCCAGCAGCCAAAAGGGACGGCATAATGAGCAGTTCTTC.

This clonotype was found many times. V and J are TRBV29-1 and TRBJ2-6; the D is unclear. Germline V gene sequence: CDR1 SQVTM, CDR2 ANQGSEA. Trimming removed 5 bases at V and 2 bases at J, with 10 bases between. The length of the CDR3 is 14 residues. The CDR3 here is CSVRKLAGANVLTF. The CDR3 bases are TGCAGCGTTCGTAAGCTGGCTGGGGCCAACGTCCTGACTTTC.

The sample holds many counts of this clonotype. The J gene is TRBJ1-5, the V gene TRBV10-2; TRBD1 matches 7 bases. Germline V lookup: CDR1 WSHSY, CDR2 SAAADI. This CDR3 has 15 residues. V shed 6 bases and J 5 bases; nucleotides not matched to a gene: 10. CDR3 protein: CASSLQGTFDQPQHF. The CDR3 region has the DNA TGCGCCAGCAGCCTACAGGGGACGTTTGATCAGCCCCAGCATTTT.

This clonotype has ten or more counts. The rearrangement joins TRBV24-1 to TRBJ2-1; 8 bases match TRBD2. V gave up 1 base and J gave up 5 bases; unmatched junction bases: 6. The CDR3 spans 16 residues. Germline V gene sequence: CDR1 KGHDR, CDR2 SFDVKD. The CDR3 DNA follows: TGTGCCACCAGTGATTTTGATCTAGCGGGTCACAATGAGCAGTTCTTC. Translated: CATSDFDLAGHNEQFF.

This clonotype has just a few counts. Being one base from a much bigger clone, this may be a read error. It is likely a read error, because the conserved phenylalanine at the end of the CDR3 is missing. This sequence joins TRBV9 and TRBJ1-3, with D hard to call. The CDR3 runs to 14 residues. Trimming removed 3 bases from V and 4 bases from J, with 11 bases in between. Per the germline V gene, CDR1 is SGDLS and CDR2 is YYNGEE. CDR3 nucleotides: TGTGCCAGCAGCGGCGGACGGTCAGGAAACACCATATATCTT. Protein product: CASSGGRSGNTIYL.

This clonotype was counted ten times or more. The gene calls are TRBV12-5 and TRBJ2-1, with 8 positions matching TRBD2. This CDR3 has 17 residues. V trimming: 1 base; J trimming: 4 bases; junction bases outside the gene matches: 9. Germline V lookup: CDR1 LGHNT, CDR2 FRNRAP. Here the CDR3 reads CASGLAPERGRYNEQFF. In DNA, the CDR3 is TGTGCTAGTGGTTTGGCGCCTGAGCGGGGGCGTTACAATGAGCAGTTCTTC.

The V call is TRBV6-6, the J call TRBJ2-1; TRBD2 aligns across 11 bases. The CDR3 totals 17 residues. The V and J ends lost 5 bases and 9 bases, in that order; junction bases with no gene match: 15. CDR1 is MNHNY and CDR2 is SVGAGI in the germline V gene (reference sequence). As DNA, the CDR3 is TGTGCCAGCAGTCCGCCCTTGACTAGCGGGACGGGCAGTGAGCAGTTCTTC. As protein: CASSPPLTSGTGSEQFF.

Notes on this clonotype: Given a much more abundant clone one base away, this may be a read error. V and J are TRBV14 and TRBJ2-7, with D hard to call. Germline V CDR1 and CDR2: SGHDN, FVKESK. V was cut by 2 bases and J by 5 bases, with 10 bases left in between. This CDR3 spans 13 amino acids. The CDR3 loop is CASSQQNLDEQYF. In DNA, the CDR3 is TGTGCCAGCAGCCAACAGAACCTAGACGAGCAGTACTTC.

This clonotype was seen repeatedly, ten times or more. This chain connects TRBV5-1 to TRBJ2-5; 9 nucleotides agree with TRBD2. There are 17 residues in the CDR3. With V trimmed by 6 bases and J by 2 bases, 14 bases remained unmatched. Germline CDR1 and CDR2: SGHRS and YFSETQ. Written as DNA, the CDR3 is TGCGCCAGCATCCTTGGTGTTAGCGGGAGCACACAAGAGACCCAGTACTTC. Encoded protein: CASILGVSGSTQETQYF.

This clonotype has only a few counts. The CDR3 coding sequence is TGTGCCATCCCCGGGGTCGGAGGCTCCTACAATGAGCAGTTCTTC. Protein: CAIPGVGGSYNEQFF. This chain links TRBV2 with TRBJ2-1, with a weak D call TRBD2 (5 bases). The CDR3 extends over 15 amino acids. In germline, CDR1 is SNHLY, CDR2 FYNNEI. V lost 10 bases and J 0 bases, leaving 16 bases between the germline ends.

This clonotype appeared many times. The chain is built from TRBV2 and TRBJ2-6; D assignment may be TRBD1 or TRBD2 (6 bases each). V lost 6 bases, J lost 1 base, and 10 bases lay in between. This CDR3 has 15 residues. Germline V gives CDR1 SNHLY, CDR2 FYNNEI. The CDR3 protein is CASRLGGSGANVLTF. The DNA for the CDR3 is TGTGCCAGCAGATTAGGGGGGTCTGGGGCCAACGTCCTGACTTTC.

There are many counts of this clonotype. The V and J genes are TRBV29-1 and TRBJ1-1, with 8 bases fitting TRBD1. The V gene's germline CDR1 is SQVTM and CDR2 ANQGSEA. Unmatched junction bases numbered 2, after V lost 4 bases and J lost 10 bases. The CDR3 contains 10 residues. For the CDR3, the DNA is TGCAGCGTTGGGGGGACAGGAGCTTTCTTT. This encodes CSVGGTGAFF.

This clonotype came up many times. The CDR3 region has the DNA TGCAGTGCTAGAGATTTGGGAATAATCACTGAAGCTTTCTTT. Protein product: CSARDLGIITEAFF. The genes are TRBV20-1 and TRBJ1-1; no clear D. Germline CDR1 DFQATT, CDR2 SNEGSKA (reference sequence). This CDR3 has 14 amino acids. V was pared by 0 bases and J by 4 bases, with 12 bases between.

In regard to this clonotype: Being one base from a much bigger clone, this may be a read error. The CDR3 sequence is CASSPREATYEQYF. The CDR3 DNA reads as TGCGCCAGCAGCCCTCGGGAGGCAACCTACGAGCAGTACTTC. The chain links TRBV5-1 to TRBJ2-7; 7 bases are shared with TRBD2. The junction had 6 bases not matched to a gene; V was cut back by 4 bases and J by 2 bases. The CDR3 loop spans 14 amino acids. In germline, CDR1 is SGHRS, CDR2 YFSETQ.

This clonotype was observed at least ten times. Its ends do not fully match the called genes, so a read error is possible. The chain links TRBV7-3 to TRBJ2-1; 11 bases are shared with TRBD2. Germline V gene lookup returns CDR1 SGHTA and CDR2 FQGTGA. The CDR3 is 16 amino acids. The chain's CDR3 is CASSLILAGESNGQFF. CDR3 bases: TGTGCCAGCAGCTTAATACTAGCGGGAGAGTCTAATGGGCAGTTCTTC.

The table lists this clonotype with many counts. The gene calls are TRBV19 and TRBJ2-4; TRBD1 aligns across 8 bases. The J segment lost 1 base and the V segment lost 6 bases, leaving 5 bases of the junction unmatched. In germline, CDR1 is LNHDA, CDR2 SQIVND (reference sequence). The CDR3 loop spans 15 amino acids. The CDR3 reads CASSLTGVAKNIQYF. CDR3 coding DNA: TGTGCCAGTAGCTTGACAGGGGTCGCCAAAAACATTCAGTACTTC.

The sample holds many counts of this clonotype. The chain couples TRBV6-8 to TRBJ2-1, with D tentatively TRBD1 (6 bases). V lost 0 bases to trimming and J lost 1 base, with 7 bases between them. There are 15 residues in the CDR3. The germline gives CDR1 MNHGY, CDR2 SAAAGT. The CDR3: CASSYSQGSYNEQFF. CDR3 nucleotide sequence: TGTGCCAGCAGTTACTCTCAGGGGTCCTACAATGAGCAGTTCTTC.

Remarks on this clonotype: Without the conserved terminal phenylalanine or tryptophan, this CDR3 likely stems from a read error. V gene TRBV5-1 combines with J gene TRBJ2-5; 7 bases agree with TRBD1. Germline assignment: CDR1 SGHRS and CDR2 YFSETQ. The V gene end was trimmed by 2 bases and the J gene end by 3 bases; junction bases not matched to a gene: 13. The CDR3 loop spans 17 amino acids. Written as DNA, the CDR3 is TGCGCCAGCAGCTTCGCTCCGGCAGGGGGTTCTGAAGAGACCCAGTACTCC. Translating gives CASSFAPAGGSEETQYS.

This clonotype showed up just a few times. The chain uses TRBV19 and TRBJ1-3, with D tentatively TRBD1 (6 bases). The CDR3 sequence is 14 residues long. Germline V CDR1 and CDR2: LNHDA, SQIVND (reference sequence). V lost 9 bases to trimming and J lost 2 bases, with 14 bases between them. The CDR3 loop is CASVKTGAGNTIYF. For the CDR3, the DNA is TGTGCCAGCGTAAAGACAGGAGCTGGAAACACCATATATTTT.

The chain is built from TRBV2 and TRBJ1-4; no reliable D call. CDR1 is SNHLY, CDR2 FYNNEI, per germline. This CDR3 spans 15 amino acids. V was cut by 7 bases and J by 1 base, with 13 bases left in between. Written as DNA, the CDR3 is TGTGCCAGCAACTCGGAGCGGGGAACTAATGAAAAACTGTTTTTT. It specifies CASNSERGTNEKLFF.

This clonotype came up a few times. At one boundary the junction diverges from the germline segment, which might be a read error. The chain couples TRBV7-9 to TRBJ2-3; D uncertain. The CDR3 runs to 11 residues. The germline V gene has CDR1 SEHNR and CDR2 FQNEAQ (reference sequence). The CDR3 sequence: CASSLADAQYF. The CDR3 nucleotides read TGTGCCAGCAGCTTAGCAGATGCGCAGTATTTT.

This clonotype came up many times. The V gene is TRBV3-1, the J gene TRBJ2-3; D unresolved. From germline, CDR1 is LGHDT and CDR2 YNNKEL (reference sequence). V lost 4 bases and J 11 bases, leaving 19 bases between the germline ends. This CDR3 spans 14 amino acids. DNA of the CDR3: TGTGCCAGCAGCCCCCCGGGTTTGGGGTCTAGGCAGTATTTT. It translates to CASSPPGLGSRQYF.

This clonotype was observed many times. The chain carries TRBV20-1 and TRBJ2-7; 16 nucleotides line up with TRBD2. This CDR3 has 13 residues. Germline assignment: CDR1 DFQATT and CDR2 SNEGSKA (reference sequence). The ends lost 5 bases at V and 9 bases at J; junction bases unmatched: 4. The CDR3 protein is CSAGTSGRAPQYF. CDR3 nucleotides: TGCAGTGCTGGGACTAGCGGGAGGGCCCCGCAGTACTTC.

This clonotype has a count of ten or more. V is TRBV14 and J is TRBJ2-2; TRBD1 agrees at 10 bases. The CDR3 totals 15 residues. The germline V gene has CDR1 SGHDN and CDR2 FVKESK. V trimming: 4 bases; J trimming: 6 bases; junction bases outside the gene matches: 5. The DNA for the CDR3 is TGTGCCAGCAGCCGGACAGGGGGAGGAGCCGGGGAGCTGTTTTTT. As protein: CASSRTGGGAGELFF.

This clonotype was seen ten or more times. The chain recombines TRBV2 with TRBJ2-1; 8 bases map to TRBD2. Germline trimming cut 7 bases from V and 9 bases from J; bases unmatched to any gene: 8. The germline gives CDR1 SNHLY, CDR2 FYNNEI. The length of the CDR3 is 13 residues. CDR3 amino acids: CASKGLARTEQFF. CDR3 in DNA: TGTGCCAGCAAAGGACTAGCCCGAACTGAGCAGTTCTTC. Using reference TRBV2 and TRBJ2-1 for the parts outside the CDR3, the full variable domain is EPEVTQTPSHQVTQMGQEVILRCVPISNHLYFYWYRQILGQKVEFLVSFYNNEISEKSEIFDDQFSVERPDGSNFTLKIRSTKLEDSAMYFCASKGLARTEQFFGPGTRLTVL.

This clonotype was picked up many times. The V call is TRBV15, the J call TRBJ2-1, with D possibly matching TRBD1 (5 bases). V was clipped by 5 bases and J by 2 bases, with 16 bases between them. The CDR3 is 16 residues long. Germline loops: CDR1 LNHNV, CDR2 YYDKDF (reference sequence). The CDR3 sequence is CATSRAAGPPYNEQFF. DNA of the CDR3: TGTGCCACCAGCCGCGCGGCAGGGCCTCCCTACAATGAGCAGTTCTTC.

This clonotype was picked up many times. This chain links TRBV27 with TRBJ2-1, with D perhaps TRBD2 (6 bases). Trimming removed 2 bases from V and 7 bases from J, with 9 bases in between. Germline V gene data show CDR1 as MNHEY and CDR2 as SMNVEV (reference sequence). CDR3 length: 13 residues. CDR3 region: CASSLGGINEQFF. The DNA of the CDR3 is TGTGCCAGCAGTTTAGGCGGGATTAATGAGCAGTTCTTC.

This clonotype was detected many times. The CDR3 is CATSRDLGDTEAFF. The CDR3 region has the DNA TGTGCCACCAGCAGGGACCTAGGGGACACTGAAGCTTTCTTT. The rearrangement links TRBV15 to TRBJ1-1, with D maybe TRBD1 (5 bases). V lost 3 bases to trimming and J lost 3 bases, with 11 bases between them. This CDR3 comprises 14 residues. Germline lookup yields CDR1 LNHNV and CDR2 YYDKDF (reference sequence).

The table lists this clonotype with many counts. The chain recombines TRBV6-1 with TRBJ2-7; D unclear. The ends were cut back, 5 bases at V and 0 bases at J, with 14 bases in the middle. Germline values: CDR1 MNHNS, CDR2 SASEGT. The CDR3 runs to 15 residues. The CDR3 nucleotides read TGTGCCAGCAGTACCGGGCGGCAGTACTCCTACGAGCAGTACTTC. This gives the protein CASSTGRQYSYEQYF.

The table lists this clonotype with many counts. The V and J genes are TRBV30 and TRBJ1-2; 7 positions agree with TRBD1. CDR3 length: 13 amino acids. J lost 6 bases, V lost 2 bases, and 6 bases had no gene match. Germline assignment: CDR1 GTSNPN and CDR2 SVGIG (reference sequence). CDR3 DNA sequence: TGTGCCTGGAGTCCGACAGGGCTGAATGGCTACACCTTC. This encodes CAWSPTGLNGYTF.